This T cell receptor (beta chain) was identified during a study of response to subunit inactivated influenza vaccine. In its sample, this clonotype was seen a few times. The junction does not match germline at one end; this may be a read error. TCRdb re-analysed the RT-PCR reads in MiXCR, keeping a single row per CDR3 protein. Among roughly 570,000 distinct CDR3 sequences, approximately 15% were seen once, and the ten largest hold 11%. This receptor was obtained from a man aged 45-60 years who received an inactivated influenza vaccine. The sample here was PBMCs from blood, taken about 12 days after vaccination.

CDR3 DNA: TGTGCCAGCAAGGGGACAGCTACGCAGTATTTT. It is translated as CASKGTATQYF. The V and J genes are TRBV27 and TRBJ2-3; 7 bases line up with TRBD1. Germline CDR1 and CDR2: MNHEY and SMNVEV (reference sequence). This CDR3 contains 11 residues.